These 13 T cell receptor beta chains share one sample of origin, sequenced in a study of OX40 agonist ivuxolimab in advanced cancers. TCRdb's copy holds only in-frame clones and misses some; the assay was immunoSEQ multiplex PCR. The table shows about 22,000 clones, with approximately 91% occurring only once. The specimen was CD4+ or CD8+ T cells sorted from blood, collected in a trial of the OX40 agonist ivuxolimab. These receptors all stem from an adult with an advanced solid tumor such as melanoma, head and neck, liver or kidney cancer.

The chain couples TRBV27 to TRBJ2-3, with D possibly TRBD1 on 7 matching bases. Germline CDR1 and CDR2: MNHEY and SMNVEV (reference sequence). The CDR3 sequence is 15 residues long. Trimming left V 0 bases short and J 3 bases short, with 10 bases between. The CDR3 is CASSLSAGGTDTQYF. The DNA for the CDR3 is TGTGCCAGCAGTTTATCTGCAGGGGGGACAGATACGCAGTATTTT.

The V gene is TRBV11-2, the J gene TRBJ2-2; D uncertain. This CDR3 is built from 12 residues. Germline assignment: CDR1 SGHAT and CDR2 FQNNGV. V was pared by 6 bases and J by 6 bases, with 8 bases between. CDR3 in DNA: TGTGCCAGCAGACGCGCCTCCGGGGAGCTGTTTTTT. Translation: CASRRASGELFF.

This chain connects TRBV15 to TRBJ1-5, with unresolved D. Germline CDR1 is LNHNV and CDR2 is YYDKDF (reference sequence). This CDR3 contains 15 residues. Trimming removed 0 bases from V and 1 base from J, with 7 bases in between. The CDR3 here is CATSRDKGSNQPQHF. The CDR3 nucleotides are TGTGCCACCAGCAGAGATAAGGGCAGCAATCAGCCCCAGCATTTT.

V is TRBV25-1 and J is TRBJ1-4; no clear D. The length of the CDR3 is 12 residues. The germline CDR1 and CDR2 sequences are MGHDK and SYGVNS. V dropped 4 bases and J dropped 8 bases, with 8 bases sitting between them. The CDR3 DNA follows: TGTGCCAGCAGTGCCGGGGAGGAAAAACTGTTTTTT. Translating gives CASSAGEEKLFF.

The rearrangement links TRBV4-1 to TRBJ2-2; no reliable D call. The CDR3 extends over 15 amino acids. V gave up 4 bases and J gave up 1 base, with 10 bases separating them. Germline values: CDR1 MGHRA, CDR2 YSYEKL. Written as DNA, the CDR3 is TGCGCCAGCAGCCCCACTGTGGGGAACACCGGGGAGCTGTTTTTT. Protein sequence: CASSPTVGNTGELFF.

J is TRBJ2-5 and V is TRBV20-1; D possibly uses TRBD1 or TRBD2 (5 bases each). CDR1 and CDR2 (germline): DFQATT, SNEGSKA (reference sequence). This CDR3 contains 11 residues. Trimming stripped 0 bases from V and 13 bases from J, with 12 bases between. CDR3 nucleotide sequence: TGCAGTGCTAGAGACGGGGCAGACCCGTACTTC. It specifies CSARDGADPYF.

The chain joins TRBV6-1 to TRBJ1-2; no firm D call. The V gene's germline CDR1 is MNHNS and CDR2 SASEGT. The CDR3 consists of 18 residues. Between the trimmed V and J ends, which lost 2 bases and 0 bases, there was a span of 19 bases. CDR3 loop: CASSEIPADLITNYGYTF. The CDR3 DNA reads as TGTGCCAGCAGTGAAATTCCAGCAGATTTGATAACTAACTATGGCTACACCTTC.

J is TRBJ2-3 and V is TRBV4-3, with D maybe TRBD2 (6 bases). CDR1 LGHNA and CDR2 YSLEER come from the germline V gene. Between the trimmed V and J ends, which lost 0 bases and 1 base, there was a span of 8 bases. This CDR3 spans 15 amino acids. This chain's CDR3 is CASSQDGGGTDTQYF. The DNA for the CDR3 is TGCGCCAGCAGCCAAGATGGCGGGGGCACAGATACGCAGTATTTT.

This chain joins TRBV2 and TRBJ2-7; D may be TRBD2 (7 bases). Germline V gene sequence: CDR1 SNHLY, CDR2 FYNNEI. V shed 4 bases and J shed 5 bases, with 15 bases lying between them. CDR3 length: 14 residues. CDR3 amino acids: CASSGRGGADEQYF. CDR3 bases: TGTGCCAGCAGTGGGAGGGGGGGTGCTGACGAGCAGTACTTC.

This clone has more than one count but fewer than ten. The chain uses TRBV7-9 and TRBJ2-1, with 9 bases identical to TRBD2. V lost 1 base, J lost 6 bases, and 4 bases stayed unmatched. The CDR3 has 15 amino acids. Per the germline V gene, CDR1 is SEHNR and CDR2 is FQNEAQ (reference sequence). The DNA for the CDR3 is TGTGCCAGCAGCTTAGGCGCGGGGGGGACCAATGAGCAGTTCTTC. Translating gives CASSLGAGGTNEQFF.

The chain couples TRBV19 to TRBJ2-7, with D unclear. The CDR3 consists of 13 residues. Trimming shortened V by 0 bases and J by 3 bases, and 6 bases separated the two germline ends. Germline CDR1 is LNHDA and CDR2 is SQIVND (reference sequence). The CDR3 loop reads CASSIDYDYEQYF. The CDR3, as DNA: TGTGCCAGTAGTATAGACTACGACTACGAGCAGTACTTC. The full variable domain, rest sourced from reference TRBV19 and TRBJ2-7, is DGGITQSPKYLFRKEGQNVTLSCEQNLNHDAMYWYRQDPGQGLRLIYYSQIVNDFQKGDIAEGYSVSREKKESFPLTVTSAQKNPTAFYLCASSIDYDYEQYFGPGTRLTVT.

The rearrangement links TRBV25-1 to TRBJ1-5; D not certain. The germline V gene has CDR1 MGHDK and CDR2 SYGVNS. The length of the CDR3 is 13 residues. The germline V and J ends were trimmed by 6 bases and 3 bases, with 9 bases remaining between them. The CDR3 region is CASSPSSNQPQHF. CDR3 nucleotide sequence: TGTGCCAGCAGCCCCAGTTCCAATCAGCCCCAGCATTTT.

The chain combines TRBV6-1 with TRBJ2-2; TRBD2 matches 11 bases. The ends lost 3 bases at V and 9 bases at J; junction bases unmatched: 6. CDR1 is MNHNS, CDR2 SASEGT, per germline. This CDR3 comprises 15 residues. Here the CDR3 DNA reads TGTGCCAGCAGTGAGGCTAGCGGGGGGTTCTGGGAGCTGTTTTTT. It codes for CASSEASGGFWELFF.